What follows are 27 T cell receptor beta chains derived from one specimen sequenced in a study of post-analysis software for immune sequencing data. Antigens of these TCRs are unknown. Findings and caveats of the study: Controls had lower frequencies than patients of about 5 TRBV segments, which included TRBV5-6, TRBV5-1 and TRBV20-1.

Included in the TCR beta cDNA libraries were unique molecular identifiers. TCRdb used MiXCR to reprocess the PCR reads, holding one entry per CDR3 protein. The sample consists of hundreds of thousands of distinct CDR3 sequences, around 27% of them appearing once. Sequenced material: blood. The receptors were sampled from a girl aged 5-17 years with multiple sclerosis.

The V call is TRBV20-1, the J call TRBJ2-1; possibly TRBD2 for D (6 bases). The germline gives CDR1 DFQATT, CDR2 SNEGSKA (reference sequence). V was trimmed by 6 bases and J by 3 bases, leaving 18 bases between them. This CDR3 spans 15 amino acids. CDR3 loop: CSAPGGRGHYNEQFF. DNA for the CDR3: TGCAGTGCCCCCGGGGGACGGGGCCACTACAATGAGCAGTTCTTC.

This clonotype has just a few counts. The chain joins TRBV6-5 to TRBJ1-1; tentatively, D is TRBD1 (6 bases). Germline V gene sequence: CDR1 MNHEY, CDR2 SVGAGI. Trimming took 6 bases from V and 1 from J, leaving 12 bases between them. The CDR3 is made up of 14 amino acids. In DNA form, the CDR3 reads TGTGCCAGCAGCCCGGACAGAGGGAACACTGAAGCTTTCTTT. Its protein is CASSPDRGNTEAFF.

This clonotype was seen once. The V call is TRBV4-3, the J call TRBJ1-6; weak D call: TRBD1 (5 bases). CDR3 length: 16 amino acids. Germline V CDR1 and CDR2: LGHNA, YSLEER. V lost 0 bases and J 1 base, leaving 7 bases between the germline ends. CDR3 in amino acids: CASSQDPGSYNSPLHF. Written as DNA, the CDR3 is TGCGCCAGCAGCCAAGATCCAGGGTCCTATAATTCACCCCTCCACTTT.

In this sample, this clonotype turned up many times. The chain employs TRBV20-1 and TRBJ2-5; 7 nucleotides match TRBD2. Germline V gene lookup returns CDR1 DFQATT and CDR2 SNEGSKA (reference sequence). The CDR3 contains 14 residues. J lost 5 bases, V lost 6 bases, and 12 bases had no gene match. CDR3 in amino acids: CSAPGLPETETQYF. The CDR3 DNA reads TGCAGTGCCCCGGGACTACCCGAGACGGAGACCCAGTACTTC.

J is TRBJ2-7 and V is TRBV7-9; D possibly corresponds to TRBD1 (5 bases). The CDR3 loop spans 14 amino acids. Per germline, CDR1 SEHNR and CDR2 FQNEAQ (reference sequence). The germline V and J ends were trimmed by 5 bases and 0 bases, with 11 bases remaining between them. The CDR3 region is CASSRGRVSYEQYF. The CDR3 DNA reads TGTGCCAGCAGCAGGGGCAGGGTCTCCTACGAGCAGTACTTC.

This clonotype was observed a handful of times. The V call is TRBV27, the J call TRBJ2-3; the match to TRBD1 covers 7 bases. Germline CDR1 reads MNHEY; CDR2 reads SMNVEV (reference sequence). Germline trimming cut 0 bases from V and 4 bases from J; bases unmatched to any gene: 4. This CDR3 spans 15 amino acids. The CDR3 DNA sequence: TGTGCCAGCAGTTTATCGACAGGGTTGGCAGATACGCAGTATTTT. It yields the protein CASSLSTGLADTQYF.

In the case of this clonotype: Germline and junction disagree at one end, which may indicate a read error. The gene calls are TRBV6-1 and TRBJ2-5; D is undetermined. CDR3 length: 11 amino acids. The V gene's germline CDR1 is MNHNS and CDR2 SASEGT. CDR3 sequence (DNA): TGTGCCAGCAGCGACATAGAGACCCGGTACTTC. It specifies CASSDIETRYF.

This clonotype was counted a few times. The CDR3 protein is CKLKTGKSEQYF. CDR3 bases: TGCAAACTAAAGACAGGGAAGAGCGAGCAGTACTTC. The chain joins TRBV29-1 to TRBJ2-7; 7 bases agree with TRBD1. In germline, CDR1 is SQVTM, CDR2 ANQGSEA. The length of the CDR3 is 12 residues.

This clonotype has just a few counts. One junction end does not reproduce the germline sequence, and a read error may be involved. The chain employs TRBV2 and TRBJ2-1; 12 positions agree with TRBD2. The CDR3 runs 14 residues. Germline values: CDR1 SNHLY, CDR2 FYNNEI. The CDR3 DNA is TGTGCCTTCCAGACTAGCGGGAGAGACAAGGAGCAGTTCTTC. Its protein product is CAFQTSGRDKEQFF.

The V gene is TRBV20-1, the J gene TRBJ1-2; D is undetermined. Germline V gene lookup returns CDR1 DFQATT and CDR2 SNEGSKA (reference sequence). The CDR3 spans 12 residues. V was pared by 5 bases and J by 2 bases, with 9 bases between. CDR3 sequence reads: CSAPHENYGYTF. In nucleotides, the CDR3 is TGCAGTGCTCCACACGAGAACTATGGCTACACCTTC.

This clonotype was counted only a few times. This may be a read error: a much more frequent sequence differs by one nucleotide. V and J are TRBV5-1 and TRBJ2-7, with TRBD1 as a possible D gene (6 bases). V lost 4 bases, J lost 3 bases, and 17 bases lay in between. Germline loops: CDR1 SGHRS, CDR2 YFSETQ. The CDR3 is 15 amino acids. CDR3 nucleotide sequence: TGCGCCAGCAGCCTTATACCGGGACATCGCTACGAGCAGTACTTC. Translated: CASSLIPGHRYEQYF.

This clonotype occurred once. The chain uses TRBV20-1 and TRBJ2-7; 13 bases map to TRBD2. Losses at the gene ends were 5 bases for V and 0 bases for J; bases not matched to a gene: 10. The germline CDR1 and CDR2 sequences are DFQATT and SNEGSKA (reference sequence). This CDR3 is built from 17 residues. The CDR3 reads CSAPGGLAGQGSYEQYF. DNA of the CDR3: TGCAGTGCTCCGGGGGGACTAGCGGGACAGGGCTCCTACGAGCAGTACTTC.

The chain uses TRBV7-9 and TRBJ2-4; weak D call: TRBD2 (5 bases). This CDR3 comprises 13 residues. Germline CDR1 is SEHNR and CDR2 is FQNEAQ (reference sequence). Trimming removed 5 bases at V and 6 bases at J, with 11 bases between. The CDR3 DNA reads TGTGCCAGCAGCCCGAAGAGGGCAAACATTCAGTACTTC. It translates to CASSPKRANIQYF. The variable domain in full, completed from reference TRBV7-9 and TRBJ2-4, reads DTGVSQNPRHKITKRGQNVTFRCDPISEHNRLYWYRQTLGQGPEFLTYFQNEAQLEKSRLLSDRFSAERPKGSFSTLEIQRTEQGDSAMYLCASSPKRANIQYFGAGTRLSVL.

The chain carries TRBV5-1 and TRBJ1-2; tentatively, D is TRBD1 (5 bases). V was clipped by 0 bases and J by 6 bases, with 12 bases between them. Germline CDR1 SGHRS, CDR2 YFSETQ. The CDR3 loop spans 14 amino acids. The CDR3 region is CASSLDRPANGYTF. The CDR3 DNA sequence: TGCGCCAGCAGCTTGGACAGGCCCGCGAATGGCTACACCTTC.

This clonotype was seen a few times. V and J are TRBV25-1 and TRBJ1-2; D gene ambiguous. V lost 2 bases, J lost 8 bases, and 12 bases lay in between. The germline CDR1 and CDR2 sequences are MGHDK and SYGVNS. This CDR3 is built from 13 residues. CDR3 sequence: CASSEGPLEGYTF. The CDR3 DNA is TGTGCCAGCAGTGAAGGCCCGCTGGAGGGCTACACCTTC.

In its sample, this clonotype was seen a few times. The chain has TRBV4-1 and TRBJ1-5; no definite D call. V shed 5 bases and J shed 1 base, with 9 bases lying between them. Germline V lookup: CDR1 MGHRA, CDR2 YSYEKL. There are 14 residues in the CDR3. The CDR3 DNA reads TGCGCCAGCAGCGAACGGTTCAGCAATCAGCCCCAGCATTTT. Residues: CASSERFSNQPQHF.

CDR3 sequence (DNA): TGTGCCAGCAGCTTAGGCACAGGGGGGGTTGAGGGCTACACCTTC. It yields the protein CASSLGTGGVEGYTF. The chain carries TRBV7-2 and TRBJ1-2; 8 bases match TRBD1. V was pared by 1 base and J by 8 bases, with 9 bases of the junction left unmatched. This CDR3 is built from 15 residues. Germline assignment: CDR1 SGHTA and CDR2 FQGNSA.

The V call is TRBV14, the J call TRBJ2-7; the D is unclear. The end of the DNA aligns better with TRBJ2-5, so the J call may be wrong. This CDR3 spans 13 amino acids. Germline CDR1 SGHDN, CDR2 FVKESK. CDR3 sequence (DNA): TGTGCCAGCAGCCAAGCCTCGTGGGAGACCCAGTACTTC. Encoded protein: CASSQASWETQYF.

The sample holds many counts of this clonotype. The gene calls are TRBV5-5 and TRBJ2-3, with D tentatively TRBD2 (5 bases). The CDR3 is 14 residues long. Trimming took off 1 base at V and 3 bases at J, with 9 bases between the two ends. Germline V lookup: CDR1 SGHKS, CDR2 YYEKEE (reference sequence). DNA of the CDR3: TGTGCCAGCAGCTTGATGGGGAGTACAGATACGCAGTATTTT. Its translation: CASSLMGSTDTQYF.

The V gene is TRBV20-1, the J gene TRBJ2-1, with 9 positions matching TRBD2. The CDR3 is 16 amino acids. Looked up from germline, CDR1 is DFQATT and CDR2 is SNEGSKA (reference sequence). With 1 base clipped from V and 1 base from J, the junction kept 5 bases outside the gene matches. The CDR3 loop is CSARVLAGWSYNEQFF. Here the CDR3 DNA reads TGCAGTGCTAGAGTCCTAGCGGGATGGTCCTACAATGAGCAGTTCTTC.

This clonotype appeared a few times. This chain uses TRBV24-1 with TRBJ1-1, with D possibly matching TRBD1 (6 bases). In germline, CDR1 is KGHDR, CDR2 SFDVKD. V lost 5 bases to trimming and J lost 1 base, with 22 bases between them. The CDR3 extends over 18 amino acids. CDR3 residues: CATSVGATRTVGNTEAFF. Here the CDR3 DNA reads TGTGCCACCAGTGTTGGAGCGACGAGGACAGTGGGGAACACTGAAGCTTTCTTT.

This clonotype was found many times. The rearrangement uses TRBV29-1 and TRBJ2-5; D remains ambiguous. The CDR3 extends over 13 amino acids. Germline loops: CDR1 SQVTM, CDR2 ANQGSEA. Trimming stripped 4 bases from V and 0 bases from J, with 9 bases between. CDR3 in DNA: TGCAGCGTTGTGGTAAGGGACCAAGAGACCCAGTACTTC. Translating gives CSVVVRDQETQYF.

This clonotype has more than one count but fewer than ten. V is TRBV6-6 and J is TRBJ1-5, with TRBD1 matching 8 bases. In germline, CDR1 is MNHNY, CDR2 SVGAGI (reference sequence). The CDR3 covers 16 residues. Unmatched junction bases numbered 9, after V lost 2 bases and J lost 6 bases. The CDR3 sequence: CASSYLTQGAGQPQHF. CDR3 DNA: TGTGCCAGCAGTTACCTCACCCAGGGGGCGGGTCAGCCCCAGCATTTT.

This chain connects TRBV15 to TRBJ1-1; D possibly corresponds to TRBD1 (6 bases). The CDR3 extends over 15 amino acids. Trimming left V 0 bases short and J 4 bases short, with 12 bases between. Per the germline V gene, CDR1 is LNHNV and CDR2 is YYDKDF (reference sequence). This CDR3 is CATSRDRGRGTEAFF. CDR3 nucleotide sequence: TGTGCCACCAGCAGAGACAGGGGAAGGGGCACTGAAGCTTTCTTT.

At least ten counts were recorded for this clonotype. This sequence joins TRBV29-1 and TRBJ2-3; TRBD2 might be the D (6 bases). The CDR3 has 15 residues. V was shortened by 3 bases and J by 5 bases, with 18 bases between the two germline ends. The germline CDR1 and CDR2 sequences are SQVTM and ANQGSEA. DNA of the CDR3: TGCAGCGTTGAGGGCGGGATCGGCCCCATAGATACGCAGTATTTT. It specifies CSVEGGIGPIDTQYF.

This clonotype has a count of ten or more. The chain has TRBV11-2 and TRBJ1-6; the match to TRBD1 covers 10 bases. This CDR3 spans 16 amino acids. Germline assignment: CDR1 SGHAT and CDR2 FQNNGV. V shed 5 bases, J shed 7 bases, and the junction held 8 bases outside the gene matches. CDR3 protein: CASSPRRQGANSPLHF. The CDR3 coding sequence is TGTGCCAGCAGCCCAAGGAGACAGGGGGCAAATTCACCCCTCCACTTT.

At least ten counts were recorded for this clonotype. Here the CDR3 reads CASSQLADTQYF. The CDR3 DNA follows: TGTGCCAGCAGCCAACTGGCGGATACGCAGTATTTT. The rearrangement uses TRBV7-2 and TRBJ2-3; D gene uncertain. Trimming stripped 5 bases from V and 6 bases from J, with 9 bases between. CDR1 and CDR2 (germline): SGHTA, FQGNSA. The CDR3 loop spans 12 amino acids. The entire variable domain, with the rest obtained from reference TRBV7-2 and TRBJ2-3, is as follows: GAGVSQSPSNKVTEKGKDVELRCDPISGHTALYWYRQSLGQGLEFLIYFQGNSAPDKSGLPSDRFSAERTGGSVSTLTIQRTQQEDSAVYLCASSQLADTQYFGPGTRLTVL.